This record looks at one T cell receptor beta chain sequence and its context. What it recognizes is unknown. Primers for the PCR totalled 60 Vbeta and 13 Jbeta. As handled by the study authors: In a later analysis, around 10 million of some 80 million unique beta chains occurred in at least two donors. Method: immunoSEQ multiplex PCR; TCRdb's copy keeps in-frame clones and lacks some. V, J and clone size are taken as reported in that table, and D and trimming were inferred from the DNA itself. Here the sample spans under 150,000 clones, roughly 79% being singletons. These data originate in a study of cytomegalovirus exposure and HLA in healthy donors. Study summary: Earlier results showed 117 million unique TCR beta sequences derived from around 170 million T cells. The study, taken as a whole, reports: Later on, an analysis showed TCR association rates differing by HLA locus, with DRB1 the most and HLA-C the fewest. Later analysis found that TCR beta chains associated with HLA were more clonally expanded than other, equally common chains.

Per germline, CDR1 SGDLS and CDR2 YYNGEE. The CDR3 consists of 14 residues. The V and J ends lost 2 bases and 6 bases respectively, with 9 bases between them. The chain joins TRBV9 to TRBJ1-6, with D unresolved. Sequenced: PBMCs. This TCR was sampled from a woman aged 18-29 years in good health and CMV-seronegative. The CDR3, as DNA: TGTGCCAGCAGCGTTCGGGAATTTAATTCACCCCTCCACTTT. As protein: CASSVREFNSPLHF.